These T cell receptor beta chains were read from a single sample in a study of shared clonotypes between healthy human individuals. Profiling relied on immunoSEQ multiplex PCR, and the TCRdb table lists in-frame clones only, not all of them. The data show around 720,000 clones, 73% seen once. Specimen: memory CD4+ T cells sorted from blood. These TCRs come from a woman aged 25 to 45 in good health. The CDR3 runs from the conserved cysteine through the conserved F or W. The D gene is left open where the match is weak. Where a row states a size, it is once, few, many or the class of an expanded clone; other rows omit it.

J gene: TRBJ1-1
CDR3 length: 14
clone size: few
D gene: -
V gene: TRBV5-1
CDR3 protein: CASSSATDNTEAFF
CDR3 DNA: TGCGCCAGCAGCTCGGCGACAGATAACACTGAAGCTTTCTTT

J gene: TRBJ1-5
CDR3 length: 15
clone size: once
D gene: TRBD1
V gene: TRBV6-6
CDR3 protein: CASSANNRGYQPQHF
CDR3 DNA: TGTGCCAGCAGTGCCAATAACAGGGGATATCAGCCCCAGCATTTT

J gene: TRBJ1-5
CDR3 length: 13
clone size: many
D gene: TRBD1
V gene: TRBV2
CDR3 protein: CASRETGRQPQHF
CDR3 DNA: TGTGCCAGCAGGGAGACAGGGCGTCAGCCCCAGCATTTT

J gene: TRBJ2-5
CDR3 length: 14
clone size: -
D gene: -
V gene: TRBV27
CDR3 protein: CASSSYSRGETQYF
CDR3 DNA: TGTGCCAGCAGTTCATACAGTAGGGGAGAGACCCAGTACTTC

J gene: TRBJ2-3
CDR3 length: 15
clone size: -
D gene: TRBD2
V gene: TRBV19
CDR3 protein: CASSIPSGRSDTQYF
CDR3 DNA: TGTGCCAGTAGTATTCCTAGCGGGAGATCAGATACGCAGTATTTT

J gene: TRBJ2-5
CDR3 length: 15
clone size: -
D gene: -
V gene: TRBV5-8
CDR3 protein: CASSLGGPGQETQYF
CDR3 DNA: TGTGCCAGCAGCTTGGGGGGCCCGGGCCAAGAGACCCAGTACTTC

J gene: TRBJ2-1
CDR3 length: 16
clone size: once
D gene: TRBD2
V gene: TRBV19
CDR3 protein: CASSIIAGGSYNEQFF
CDR3 DNA: TGTGCCAGTAGTATTATAGCGGGAGGTTCCTACAATGAGCAGTTCTTC

J gene: TRBJ2-2
CDR3 length: 15
clone size: few
D gene: -
V gene: TRBV4-1
CDR3 protein: CASSQARTDTGELFF
CDR3 DNA: TGCGCCAGCAGCCAGGCTCGGACAGACACCGGGGAGCTGTTTTTT

J gene: TRBJ2-3
CDR3 length: 15
clone size: -
D gene: TRBD1
V gene: TRBV29-1
CDR3 protein: CSVGGQTTSTDTQYF
CDR3 DNA: TGCAGCGTTGGGGGACAGACAACTAGCACAGATACGCAGTATTTT

J gene: TRBJ2-1
CDR3 length: 14
clone size: -
D gene: TRBD2
V gene: TRBV6-5
CDR3 protein: CASRFSLAGDEQFF
CDR3 DNA: TGTGCCAGCAGATTCTCCTTAGCGGGAGATGAGCAGTTCTTC

J gene: TRBJ1-3
CDR3 length: 15
clone size: once
D gene: -
V gene: TRBV5-1
CDR3 protein: CASSLDRNSGNTIYF
CDR3 DNA: TGCGCCAGCAGCTTGGATAGAAACTCTGGAAACACCATATATTTT

J gene: TRBJ2-1
CDR3 length: 13
clone size: -
D gene: TRBD1
V gene: TRBV6-1
CDR3 protein: CASSVLTGAEQFF
CDR3 DNA: TGTGCCAGCAGTGTCCTGACAGGGGCTGAGCAGTTCTTC

J gene: TRBJ1-5
CDR3 length: 16
clone size: -
D gene: -
V gene: TRBV4-2
CDR3 protein: CASSQDGQGDNQPQHF
CDR3 DNA: TGTGCCAGCAGCCAAGATGGACAAGGGGACAATCAGCCCCAGCATTTT

J gene: TRBJ2-1
CDR3 length: 12
clone size: -
D gene: -
V gene: TRBV7-8
CDR3 protein: CASSRGDNEQFF
CDR3 DNA: TGTGCCAGCAGTCGCGGGGACAATGAGCAGTTCTTC

J gene: TRBJ1-1
CDR3 length: 13
clone size: -
D gene: TRBD1
V gene: TRBV27
CDR3 protein: CASIDRVNTEAFF
CDR3 DNA: TGTGCCAGCATTGACAGGGTAAACACTGAAGCTTTCTTT

J gene: TRBJ1-1
CDR3 length: 15
clone size: -
D gene: TRBD1
V gene: TRBV11-3
CDR3 protein: CASSYRDRLNTEAFF
CDR3 DNA: TGTGCCAGCAGCTACCGGGACAGGCTGAACACTGAAGCTTTCTTT

J gene: TRBJ2-7
CDR3 length: 18
clone size: -
D gene: TRBD1
V gene: TRBV19
CDR3 protein: CASSMTGWIGDRSYEQYF
CDR3 DNA: TGTGCCAGTAGTATGACTGGGTGGATTGGGGACAGATCTTACGAGCAGTACTTC

J gene: TRBJ2-1
CDR3 length: 13
clone size: -
D gene: TRBD1
V gene: TRBV5-4
CDR3 protein: CASSLTGTEEQFF
CDR3 DNA: TGTGCCAGCAGCTTGACCGGGACAGAAGAGCAGTTCTTC

J gene: TRBJ1-2
CDR3 length: 14
clone size: once
D gene: -
V gene: TRBV5-4
CDR3 protein: CASSLDLTNYGYTF
CDR3 DNA: TGTGCCAGCAGCTTGGATTTAACTAACTATGGCTACACCTTC

J gene: TRBJ2-3
CDR3 length: 12
clone size: -
D gene: -
V gene: TRBV9
CDR3 protein: CASSPNGNTQYF
CDR3 DNA: TGTGCCAGCAGCCCTAATGGGAATACGCAGTATTTT

J gene: TRBJ2-1
CDR3 length: 14
clone size: -
D gene: -
V gene: TRBV4-1
CDR3 protein: CASSQGDVSNEQFF
CDR3 DNA: TGCGCCAGCAGCCAAGGGGACGTATCCAATGAGCAGTTCTTC

J gene: TRBJ2-3
CDR3 length: 15
clone size: -
D gene: -
V gene: TRBV9
CDR3 protein: CASSVVSAVGDTQYF
CDR3 DNA: TGTGCCAGCAGCGTAGTTAGCGCGGTTGGAGATACGCAGTATTTT